Here is one T cell receptor beta chain with its context. Its antigen is unidentified. This specimen comes from a study of cytomegalovirus exposure and HLA in healthy donors. Looking at the study overall: Within the Caucasian-associated ancestry cluster were 65% to 85% of the roughly 400 genotyped donors.

PCR involved 60 Vbeta and 13 Jbeta primers. Sequenced by immunoSEQ multiplex PCR; TCRdb stores in-frame clones only, minus some. The data show 140,000 or so clones, under 70% seen once. V lost 1 base and J 6 bases, leaving 10 bases between the germline ends. The CDR3 runs 13 residues. Germline CDR1 is SGHRS and CDR2 is YFSETQ. Study-wide findings and caveats: When a later analysis was performed, an Asian-associated ancestry cluster reportedly had fewer N-insertions than the approximately 700-donor mean. The study put 150 or so TCR beta chains on its list as cytomegalovirus-associated.

This chain joins TRBV5-1 and TRBJ1-2; the D gene is possibly TRBD1 (5 bases). Material for sequencing was PBMCs. The sequence derives from a woman aged 60 to 75 in good health and CMV-seronegative. CDR3 sequence: CASSLWGDDGYTF. As DNA, the CDR3 is TGCGCCAGCAGCTTGTGGGGGGACGATGGCTACACCTTC.